This is a list of T cell receptor beta chains from one sample in a study of OX40 agonist ivuxolimab in advanced cancers. Some clones are missing from TCRdb's copy, which holds only in-frame ones; the method was immunoSEQ multiplex PCR. The sample holds about 57,000 clones; about nine tenths are singletons and the top ten take about 0.36%. The starting material was CD4+ or CD8+ T cells sorted from blood, obtained in a trial of the OX40 agonist ivuxolimab. The origin of the receptors is an adult with an advanced solid tumor such as melanoma, head and neck, liver or kidney cancer. The CDR3 runs from the conserved cysteine through the conserved F or W. D genes are given only for firm matches. Clone size appears in some rows only: once, few, many, or a class for an expanded clone.

cdr3_nt,cdr3_aa,d_call,v_call,clone_size,j_call
TGTGCCACCAGCATGGGGCTCGGGGGCAGCAGTCCGGTAGTGGCTTTCTTT,CATSMGLGGSSPVVAFF,-,TRBV15,-,TRBJ1-1
TGTGCCAGCAGTGTACAGGGGGCGATTTCCTACAATGAGCAGTTCTTC,CASSVQGAISYNEQFF,TRBD1,TRBV27,-,TRBJ2-1
TGTGCCAGCAGCTCCGGGGCTAGCGCCAACAATGAGCAGTTCTTC,CASSSGASANNEQFF,-,TRBV11-3,-,TRBJ2-1
TGTGCCAGCAGCCAAGAGGGCGGGCAGCCCCAGCATTTT,CASSQEGGQPQHF,-,TRBV14,-,TRBJ1-5
TGTGCCAGCAGTGACTCGATTTTTCAGCGAATGGCTGAGCAGTTCTTC,CASSDSIFQRMAEQFF,-,TRBV6-4,-,TRBJ2-1
TGTGCCAGCAGCTCACAAGAGACCCAGTACTTC,CASSSQETQYF,-,TRBV5-4,-,TRBJ2-5
TGTGCCAGCAGCGAAATGGGAGGGTGGAACACTGAAGCTTTCTTT,CASSEMGGWNTEAFF,-,TRBV25-1,-,TRBJ1-1
TGTGCCAGCAGTCTATACTCGAGCGGGAAGTCCTACGAGCAGTACTTC,CASSLYSSGKSYEQYF,TRBD2,TRBV28,once,TRBJ2-7
TGCGCCAGCAGTTCATACCTAGGACAGGGGACCTACGAGCAGTACTTC,CASSSYLGQGTYEQYF,TRBD1,TRBV5-1,-,TRBJ2-7
TGCGCCAGCAGCTTGGATGGGCAGGGGGCGTTGTTCTTC,CASSLDGQGALFF,TRBD1,TRBV5-1,few,TRBJ2-1
TGTGCCAGCAGCTTAGCGCCCAGGGACTATGGCTACACCTTC,CASSLAPRDYGYTF,-,TRBV11-2,-,TRBJ1-2
TGCGCCAGCAGTCCGCGGACAGGGGAATCTTCAAGGCAGTACTTC,CASSPRTGESSRQYF,TRBD1,TRBV10-1,medium-sized,TRBJ2-7
TGTGCCAGCAGCTTAGGGCGTTGGACTAACGAGCAGTACTTC,CASSLGRWTNEQYF,-,TRBV7-6,-,TRBJ2-7
TGTGCCAGCAGTTTGGGGTTTTTGAAGGGAGTTGAAAAACTGTTTTTT,CASSLGFLKGVEKLFF,-,TRBV28,-,TRBJ1-4
TGTGCCAGCAGCTGGACAGGGAAAGGCGAGCAGTACTTC,CASSWTGKGEQYF,TRBD1,TRBV7-9,-,TRBJ2-7
TGTGCCAGCAGTTGGAGGTTCGGACAGGGCTACGAGCAGTACTTC,CASSWRFGQGYEQYF,TRBD1,TRBV6-5,-,TRBJ2-7
TGTGCCAGCTCGCCTGGGACAGGAGAAATAGGCGAGCAGTACTTC,CASSPGTGEIGEQYF,TRBD1,TRBV18,once,TRBJ2-7
TGTGCCAGCAGCCCGGCTTTGAACACTGAAGCTTTCTTT,CASSPALNTEAFF,-,TRBV11-2,once,TRBJ1-1
TGTGCCAGCAGTTTAGGGGGACAGGGGGCCGCGGGGGAGCTGTTTTTT,CASSLGGQGAAGELFF,TRBD1,TRBV28,-,TRBJ2-2
TGCGCCAGCATCCTTCGACAGAACTCTGGAAACACCATATATTTT,CASILRQNSGNTIYF,-,TRBV5-1,-,TRBJ1-3
TGTGCCAGCAGCATACAGGGGGGATCCTACGAGCAGTACTTC,CASSIQGGSYEQYF,TRBD1,TRBV5-5,few,TRBJ2-7
TGTGCCAGCAGTCCGGACTATGGCTACACCTTC,CASSPDYGYTF,-,TRBV2,-,TRBJ1-2
TGTGCCAGCAGCTTAGTGGCAGGTTCGTACTCTGGGGCCAACGTCCTGACTTTC,CASSLVAGSYSGANVLTF,-,TRBV7-9,-,TRBJ2-6
TGCGCCAGCAGCCCAGGACTAGCGGGAGTATTCGGACACGAGCAGTACTTC,CASSPGLAGVFGHEQYF,TRBD2,TRBV4-1,-,TRBJ2-7
TGTGCCAGCAGCCGAAAGCGGCTAGCAATGAACACCGGGGAGCTGTTTTTT,CASSRKRLAMNTGELFF,-,TRBV21-1,-,TRBJ2-2
TGTGCCAGTAGTCTCCGTAGCGGAAACTCCTACAATGAGCAGTTCTTC,CASSLRSGNSYNEQFF,-,TRBV19,-,TRBJ2-1
TGTGCCAGTAGTATAGAGGCCAGCTATGGCTACACCTTC,CASSIEASYGYTF,-,TRBV19,-,TRBJ1-2
TGTGCCAGCAGTTACCAAGGCTGGGGAACCGAGCAGTACTTC,CASSYQGWGTEQYF,-,TRBV6-5,-,TRBJ2-7
TGTGCCAGCAACCGGGACAGGATCACAGATACGCAGTATTTT,CASNRDRITDTQYF,TRBD1,TRBV9,few,TRBJ2-3
TGTGCCAGCAGTGGACACGGGACTAGCGGGATGAATGAGCAGTTCTTC,CASSGHGTSGMNEQFF,TRBD2,TRBV27,-,TRBJ2-1
TGTGCCAGCAGAACTAGCGGACAAGAGACCCAGTACTTC,CASRTSGQETQYF,TRBD2,TRBV28,-,TRBJ2-5
TGTGCCAGCAGCTTCCCAGCCGGGACCGCGAGCTCCTATAATTCACCCCTCCACTTT,CASSFPAGTASSYNSPLHF,-,TRBV9,-,TRBJ1-6
TGTGCCATCAGTGGTGGAGGGGGCGACACTGAAGCTTTCTTT,CAISGGGGDTEAFF,TRBD1,TRBV10-3,-,TRBJ1-1
TGTGCCACCAGCAGAGAACTAGCGGGAAGCACAGATACGCAGTATTTT,CATSRELAGSTDTQYF,TRBD2,TRBV15,-,TRBJ2-3
TGTGCCAGCAGCTTAGATCTAAGGGGAGGCCTTTACGAGCAGTACTTC,CASSLDLRGGLYEQYF,-,TRBV11-2,once,TRBJ2-7
TGTGCCATCAGCGTGACAGGGGCGAACACTGAAGCTTTCTTT,CAISVTGANTEAFF,TRBD1,TRBV10-3,-,TRBJ1-1
TGCGCCAGCAGTTTCGGACAGGGTTCTGGAAACACCATATATTTT,CASSFGQGSGNTIYF,TRBD1,TRBV5-1,-,TRBJ1-3
TGTGCCAGCAGCTTCGGGTTTTACTATGGCTACACCTTC,CASSFGFYYGYTF,-,TRBV5-4,-,TRBJ1-2
TGTGCCAGCAGCTTGGCGGGATACAGCATGGGTTTCTTT,CASSLAGYSMGFF,-,TRBV5-5,-,TRBJ1-1